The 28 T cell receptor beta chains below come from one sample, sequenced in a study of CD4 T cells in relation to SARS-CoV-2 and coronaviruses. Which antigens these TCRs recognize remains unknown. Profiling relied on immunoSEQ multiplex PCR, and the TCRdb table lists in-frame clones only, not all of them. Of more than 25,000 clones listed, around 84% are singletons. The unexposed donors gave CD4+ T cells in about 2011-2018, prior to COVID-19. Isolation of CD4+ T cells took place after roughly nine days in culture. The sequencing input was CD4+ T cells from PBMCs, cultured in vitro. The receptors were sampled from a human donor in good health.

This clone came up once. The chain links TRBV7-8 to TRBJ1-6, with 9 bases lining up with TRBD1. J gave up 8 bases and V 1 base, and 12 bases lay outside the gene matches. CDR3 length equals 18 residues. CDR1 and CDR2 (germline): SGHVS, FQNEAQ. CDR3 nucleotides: TGTGCCAGCAGCTTAGAAGTGGGGGGGGACAGGGTATATTCACCCCTCCACTTT. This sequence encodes CASSLEVGGDRVYSPLHF.

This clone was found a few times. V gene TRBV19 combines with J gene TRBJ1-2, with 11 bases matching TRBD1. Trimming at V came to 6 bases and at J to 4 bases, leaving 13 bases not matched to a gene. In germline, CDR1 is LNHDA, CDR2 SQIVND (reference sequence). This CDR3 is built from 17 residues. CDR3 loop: CASSDRTGGFVRYGYTF. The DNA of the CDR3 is TGTGCCAGTAGCGACCGGACAGGGGGCTTCGTGCGCTATGGCTACACCTTC.

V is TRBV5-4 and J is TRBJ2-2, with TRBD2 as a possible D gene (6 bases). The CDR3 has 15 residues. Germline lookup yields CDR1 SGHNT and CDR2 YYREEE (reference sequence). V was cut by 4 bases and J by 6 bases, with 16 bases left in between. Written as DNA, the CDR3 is TGTGCCAGCAGCCGGGAGCCCGAGGGTGCCGGGGAGCTGTTTTTT. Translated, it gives CASSREPEGAGELFF.

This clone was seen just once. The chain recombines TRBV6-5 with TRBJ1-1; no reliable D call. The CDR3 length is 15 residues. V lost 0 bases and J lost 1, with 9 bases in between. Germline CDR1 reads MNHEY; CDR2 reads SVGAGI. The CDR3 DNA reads TGTGCCAGCAGTTACTCTTGGGCGGGGAACACTGAAGCTTTCTTT. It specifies CASSYSWAGNTEAFF.

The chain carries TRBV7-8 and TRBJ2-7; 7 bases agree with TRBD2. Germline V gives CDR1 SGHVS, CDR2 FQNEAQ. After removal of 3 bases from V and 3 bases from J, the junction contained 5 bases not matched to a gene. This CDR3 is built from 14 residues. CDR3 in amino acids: CASSLYAGDYEQYF. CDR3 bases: TGTGCCAGCAGCTTGTATGCGGGGGACTACGAGCAGTACTTC.

CDR3 DNA: TGTGCCAGTAGTCCGCAGACAGGGGGCGGCTATGGCTACACCTTC. This encodes CASSPQTGGGYGYTF. This chain links TRBV19 with TRBJ1-2, with 10 bases identical to TRBD1. The CDR3 loop spans 15 amino acids. CDR1 is LNHDA, CDR2 SQIVND, per germline (reference sequence). Losses at the gene ends were 5 bases for V and 4 bases for J; bases not matched to a gene: 7. The entire variable domain, with the rest obtained from reference TRBV19 and TRBJ1-2, is as follows: DGGITQSPKYLFRKEGQNVTLSCEQNLNHDAMYWYRQDPGQGLRLIYYSQIVNDFQKGDIAEGYSVSREKKESFPLTVTSAQKNPTAFYLCASSPQTGGGYGYTFGSGTRLTVV.

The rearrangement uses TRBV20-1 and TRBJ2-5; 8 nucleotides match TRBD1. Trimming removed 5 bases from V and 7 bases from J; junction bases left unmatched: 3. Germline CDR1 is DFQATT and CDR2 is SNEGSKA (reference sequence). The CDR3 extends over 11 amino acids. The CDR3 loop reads CSAYTGGTQYF. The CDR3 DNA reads TGCAGTGCTTACACAGGGGGGACCCAGTACTTC.

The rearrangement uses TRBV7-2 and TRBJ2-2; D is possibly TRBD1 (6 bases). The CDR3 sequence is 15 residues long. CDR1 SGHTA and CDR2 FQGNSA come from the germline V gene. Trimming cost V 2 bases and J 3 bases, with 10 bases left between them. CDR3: CASSLSDSYTGELFF. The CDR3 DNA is TGTGCCAGCAGCTTATCGGACAGTTACACCGGGGAGCTGTTTTTT.

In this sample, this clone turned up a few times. CDR3 residues: CASSLTGELGNTIYF. The DNA for the CDR3 is TGCGCCAGCAGCTTAACAGGGGAGCTTGGAAACACCATATATTTT. The V and J genes are TRBV5-1 and TRBJ1-3; 7 bases match TRBD1. Germline CDR1 SGHRS, CDR2 YFSETQ. V gave up 2 bases and J gave up 3 bases; unmatched junction bases: 5. The CDR3 consists of 15 residues. The variable domain in full, completed from reference TRBV5-1 and TRBJ1-3, reads KAGVTQTPRYLIKTRGQQVTLSCSPISGHRSVSWYQQTPGQGLQFLFEYFSETQRNKGNFPGRFSGRQFSNSRSEMNVSTLELGDSALYLCASSLTGELGNTIYFGEGSWLTVV.

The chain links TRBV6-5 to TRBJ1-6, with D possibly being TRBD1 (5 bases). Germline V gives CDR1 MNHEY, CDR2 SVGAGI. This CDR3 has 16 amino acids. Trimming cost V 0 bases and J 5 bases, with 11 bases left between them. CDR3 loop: CASSYSPGRDNSPLHF. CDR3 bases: TGTGCCAGCAGTTACTCACCGGGACGGGATAATTCACCCCTCCACTTT.

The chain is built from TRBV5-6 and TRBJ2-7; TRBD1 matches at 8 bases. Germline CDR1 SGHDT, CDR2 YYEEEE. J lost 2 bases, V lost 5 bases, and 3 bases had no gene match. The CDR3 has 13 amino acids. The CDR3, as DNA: TGTGCCAGCAGTCGACAGGGGACCTACGAGCAGTACTTC. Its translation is CASSRQGTYEQYF.

The CDR3 DNA sequence: TGCGCCAGCAGCCAAGATTGGGCCAGCGAGTATGAAAAACTGTTTTTT. Translation gives CASSQDWASEYEKLFF. The chain combines TRBV4-1 with TRBJ1-4; no definite D call. Trimming shortened V by 0 bases and J by 6 bases, and 14 bases separated the two germline ends. The germline V gene encodes CDR1 MGHRA and CDR2 YSYEKL. CDR3 length equals 16 residues.

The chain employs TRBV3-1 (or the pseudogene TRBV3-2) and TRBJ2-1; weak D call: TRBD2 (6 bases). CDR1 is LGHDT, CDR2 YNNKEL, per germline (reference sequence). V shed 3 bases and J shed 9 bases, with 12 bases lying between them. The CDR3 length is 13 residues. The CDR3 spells CASSQEGRGEQFF. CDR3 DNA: TGTGCCAGCAGCCAGGAGGGCCGCGGTGAGCAGTTCTTC.

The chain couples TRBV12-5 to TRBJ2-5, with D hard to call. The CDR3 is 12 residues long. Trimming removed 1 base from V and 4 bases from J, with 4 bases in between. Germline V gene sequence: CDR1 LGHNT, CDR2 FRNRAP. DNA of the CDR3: TGTGCTAGTGGTTTGGAACTAGAGACCCAGTACTTC. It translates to CASGLELETQYF.

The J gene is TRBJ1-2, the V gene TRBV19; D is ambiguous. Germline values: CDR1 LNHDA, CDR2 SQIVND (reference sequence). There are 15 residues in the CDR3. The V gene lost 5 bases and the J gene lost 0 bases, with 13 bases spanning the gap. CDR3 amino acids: CASSSPRGPNYGYTF. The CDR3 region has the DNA TGTGCCAGTAGTTCCCCAAGAGGTCCTAACTATGGCTACACCTTC.

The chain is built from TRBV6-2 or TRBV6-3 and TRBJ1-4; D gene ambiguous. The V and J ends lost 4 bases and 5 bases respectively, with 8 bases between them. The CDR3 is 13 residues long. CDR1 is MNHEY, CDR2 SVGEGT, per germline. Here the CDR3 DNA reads TGTGCCAGCAGTTCGCGTTTCAATGAAAAACTGTTTTTT. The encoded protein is CASSSRFNEKLFF.

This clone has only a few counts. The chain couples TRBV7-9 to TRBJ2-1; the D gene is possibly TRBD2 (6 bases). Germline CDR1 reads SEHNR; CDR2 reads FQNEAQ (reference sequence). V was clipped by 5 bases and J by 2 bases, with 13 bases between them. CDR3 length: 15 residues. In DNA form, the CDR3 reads TGTGCCAGCAGCCTTAGCGGCGTCGCCTACAATGAGCAGTTCTTC. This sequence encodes CASSLSGVAYNEQFF.

The CDR3 DNA sequence: TGCAGCGTTGTTCCGGCGCAGGGAGGCGCCTACGAGCAGTACTTC. Its protein is CSVVPAQGGAYEQYF. V gene TRBV29-1 combines with J gene TRBJ2-7; D is possibly TRBD2 (6 bases). The CDR3 has 15 residues. V was shortened by 4 bases and J by 2 bases, with 18 bases between the two germline ends. In germline, CDR1 is SQVTM, CDR2 ANQGSEA.

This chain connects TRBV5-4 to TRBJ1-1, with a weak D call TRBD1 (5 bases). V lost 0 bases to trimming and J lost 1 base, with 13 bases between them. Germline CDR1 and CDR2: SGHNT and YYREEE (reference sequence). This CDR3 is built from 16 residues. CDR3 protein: CASSLDARAGNTEAFF. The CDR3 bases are TGTGCCAGCAGCTTGGATGCCAGGGCGGGGAACACTGAAGCTTTCTTT.

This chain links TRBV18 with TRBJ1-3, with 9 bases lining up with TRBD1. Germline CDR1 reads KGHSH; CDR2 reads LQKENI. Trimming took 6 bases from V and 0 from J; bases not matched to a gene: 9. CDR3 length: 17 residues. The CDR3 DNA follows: TGTGCCAGCTCCCTCAGGACAGGGGCCTTCTCTGGAAACACCATATATTTT. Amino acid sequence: CASSLRTGAFSGNTIYF.

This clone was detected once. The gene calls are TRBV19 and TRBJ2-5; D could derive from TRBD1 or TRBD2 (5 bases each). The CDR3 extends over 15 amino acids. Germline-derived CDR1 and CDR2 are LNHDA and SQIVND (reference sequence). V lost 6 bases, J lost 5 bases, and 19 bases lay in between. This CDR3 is CASSQQIRGMETQYF. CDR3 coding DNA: TGTGCCAGTAGCCAACAGATACGGGGCATGGAGACCCAGTACTTC. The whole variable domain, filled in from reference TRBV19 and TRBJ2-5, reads DGGITQSPKYLFRKEGQNVTLSCEQNLNHDAMYWYRQDPGQGLRLIYYSQIVNDFQKGDIAEGYSVSREKKESFPLTVTSAQKNPTAFYLCASSQQIRGMETQYFGPGTRLLVL.

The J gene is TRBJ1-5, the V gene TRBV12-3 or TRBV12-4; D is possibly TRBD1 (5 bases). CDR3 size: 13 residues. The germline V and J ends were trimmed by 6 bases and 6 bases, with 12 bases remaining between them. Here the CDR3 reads CASRGGVSQPQHF. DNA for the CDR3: TGTGCCAGCAGAGGAGGGGTGAGTCAGCCCCAGCATTTT.

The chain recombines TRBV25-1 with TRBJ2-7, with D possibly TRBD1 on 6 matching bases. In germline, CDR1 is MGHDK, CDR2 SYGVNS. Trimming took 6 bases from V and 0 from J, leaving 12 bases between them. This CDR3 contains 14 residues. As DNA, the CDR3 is TGTGCCAGCAGAACGCCAGGGGACTCCTACGAGCAGTACTTC. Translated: CASRTPGDSYEQYF.

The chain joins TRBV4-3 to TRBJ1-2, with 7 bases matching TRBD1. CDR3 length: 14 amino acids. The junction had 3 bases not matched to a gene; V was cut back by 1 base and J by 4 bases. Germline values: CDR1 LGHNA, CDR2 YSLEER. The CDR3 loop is CASSQGTGPYGYTF. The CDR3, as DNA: TGCGCCAGCAGCCAAGGGACAGGACCCTATGGCTACACCTTC.

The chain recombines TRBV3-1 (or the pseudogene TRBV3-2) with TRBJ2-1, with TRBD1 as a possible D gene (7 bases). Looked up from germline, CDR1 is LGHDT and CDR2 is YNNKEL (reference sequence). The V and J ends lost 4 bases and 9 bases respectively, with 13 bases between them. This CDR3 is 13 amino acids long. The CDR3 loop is CASSLRGVGEQFF. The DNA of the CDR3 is TGTGCCAGCAGCCTCAGGGGGGTCGGTGAGCAGTTCTTC.

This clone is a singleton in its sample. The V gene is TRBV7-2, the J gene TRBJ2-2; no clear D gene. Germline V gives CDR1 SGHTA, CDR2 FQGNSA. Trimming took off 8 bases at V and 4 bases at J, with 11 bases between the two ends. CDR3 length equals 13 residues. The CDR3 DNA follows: TGTGCCAGCGATCGGAGCGCCACCGGGGAGCTGTTTTTT. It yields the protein CASDRSATGELFF.

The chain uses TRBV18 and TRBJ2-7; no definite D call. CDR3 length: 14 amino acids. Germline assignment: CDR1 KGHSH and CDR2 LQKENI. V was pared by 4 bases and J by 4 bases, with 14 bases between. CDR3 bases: TGTGCCAGCTCACGTAGTGGGGAAAATTACGAGCAGTACTTC. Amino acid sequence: CASSRSGENYEQYF.

The CDR3 region is CASSKPLAQGTHNEQFF. The DNA of the CDR3 is TGTGCCAGCAGCAAACCGCTTGCCCAGGGGACCCACAATGAGCAGTTCTTC. The rearrangement links TRBV5-6 to TRBJ2-1, with a possible D match to TRBD1 (6 bases). In germline, CDR1 is SGHDT, CDR2 YYEEEE. The V end was cut by 4 bases, the J end by 5 bases, with 22 bases between. There are 17 residues in the CDR3.